This T cell receptor (beta chain) was captured in a study of blood T cell repertoires in COVID-19. The overall study: The United States, Italy and Spain provided the acute and convalescent COVID-19 samples. In each case, the material was cDNA or gDNA derived from T cells, B-cell-depleted T cells, or PBMCs.

In the study's own analysis: Amplification with reference gene primers provided the estimates of nucleated cell counts. TCRdb's copy holds only in-frame clones and misses some; the assay was immunoSEQ multiplex PCR. V, J and clone size were drawn from that table, and D and trimming were deduced from the DNA. The data contain some 52,000 clones, roughly nine tenths of them seen just once; the ten biggest clones take up around 5.1%. There are 15 residues in the CDR3. The gene calls are TRBV7-5 and TRBJ2-7; TRBD2 was called by the table and not checked on the DNA. TRBV7-5 is marked as a pseudogene. This receptor was identified in a man in his 60s with active COVID-19. The specimen sequenced was peripheral blood. The CDR3 region has the DNA TGTGCCAGATGGCGGGGGGAACCCACCCGCCGCGAGCAGTACTTC. Amino acid sequence: CARWRGEPTRREQYF.